The following is a TCR beta chain sequence with its context. Antigen unknown. This sample was included in a study of T cell responses to AZD1222 COVID-19 vaccine. Regarding the study as a whole: Unmutated variant regions are reportedly the target of nearly half of TCRs that are spike-specific.

Measured with immunoSEQ multiplex PCR; TCRdb has only the in-frame clones, and not every one. The repertoire holds about 100,000 clones, with about 86% as singletons. CDR1 and CDR2 from the germline V gene are SGHTA and FQGTGA. The ends were cut back, 5 bases at V and 4 bases at J, with 14 bases in the middle. This CDR3 contains 14 residues. The rearrangement uses TRBV7-3 and TRBJ1-1; D gene unclear. The TCR originated in an adult in good health. The material sequenced was peripheral blood, taken on day 0 of AZD1222 vaccination. CDR3 protein: CASSPGPGGTEAFF. CDR3 nucleotide sequence: TGTGCCAGCAGCCCAGGTCCGGGAGGCACTGAAGCTTTCTTT.